Listed below are T cell receptor beta chains from one sample, sequenced in a study of vaccination and CD4 T cells after COVID-19. In TCRdb, the PCR reads were re-called with MiXCR into one record per CDR3 protein. In the table there are approximately 9,500 distinct CDR3 sequences, about 27% of which are singletons. These receptors have no identified antigens. The starting material was CD4+ T cells from blood, cultured in vitro, obtained before SARS-CoV-2 vaccination. Receptors were obtained from a human donor who received a COVID-19 vaccine. The CDR3 runs from the conserved cysteine through the conserved F or W. D genes are given only for firm matches. Clone size, where shown, is once, few, many, or a class for clones that have expanded.

v_gene: TRBV7-3
j_gene: TRBJ2-2
abundance: few
d_gene: TRBD2
len: 16
CDR3aa: CASSFQAGANTGELFF
CDR3nt: TGTGCCAGCAGCTTTCAAGCGGGGGCGAACACCGGGGAGCTGTTTTTT

v_gene: TRBV24-1
j_gene: TRBJ1-2
abundance: NA
d_gene: NA
len: 13
CDR3aa: CAITERDGRGYTF
CDR3nt: TGTGCCATCACAGAACGGGACGGCAGGGGCTACACCTTC

v_gene: TRBV7-2
j_gene: TRBJ2-5
abundance: NA
d_gene: TRBD2
len: 17
CDR3aa: CASSLGTSGLYQETQYF
CDR3nt: TGTGCCAGCAGCTTAGGTACTAGCGGGTTGTACCAAGAGACCCAGTACTTC

v_gene: TRBV6-2/TRBV6-3
j_gene: TRBJ2-1
abundance: NA
d_gene: TRBD2
len: 16
CDR3aa: CASSRPGLATYNEQFF
CDR3nt: TGTGCCAGCAGTCGACCGGGACTAGCGACCTACAATGAGCAGTTCTTC

v_gene: TRBV9
j_gene: TRBJ2-1
abundance: NA
d_gene: TRBD1
len: 14
CDR3aa: CASSVQTGGDEQFF
CDR3nt: TGTGCCAGCAGCGTGCAGACAGGGGGTGATGAGCAGTTCTTC

v_gene: TRBV30
j_gene: TRBJ1-1
abundance: NA
d_gene: TRBD1
len: 17
CDR3aa: CAWTRDRGCLISTEAFF
CDR3nt: TGTGCCTGGACTAGGGACAGGGGGTGCCTAATTTCCACTGAAGCTTTCTTT

v_gene: TRBV5-4
j_gene: TRBJ2-5
abundance: few
d_gene: NA
len: 13
CDR3aa: CASSLAGVETQYF
CDR3nt: TGTGCCAGCAGCTTGGCAGGAGTAGAGACCCAGTACTTC

v_gene: TRBV7-2
j_gene: TRBJ2-3
abundance: few
d_gene: TRBD1
len: 14
CDR3aa: CASSLRQGSNTQYF
CDR3nt: TGTGCCAGCAGCCTACGACAGGGATCAAATACGCAGTATTTT

v_gene: TRBV7-2
j_gene: TRBJ2-1
abundance: NA
d_gene: TRBD2
len: 14
CDR3aa: CASSHGLASNEQFF
CDR3nt: TGTGCCAGCAGCCACGGACTAGCTAGCAATGAGCAGTTCTTC

v_gene: TRBV7-6
j_gene: TRBJ1-1
abundance: NA
d_gene: NA
len: 13
CDR3aa: CASSWTENTEAFF
CDR3nt: TGTGCCAGCAGCTGGACAGAGAACACTGAAGCTTTCTTT

v_gene: TRBV2
j_gene: TRBJ1-3
abundance: NA
d_gene: NA
len: 16
CDR3aa: CASSEGPPGAGNTIYF
CDR3nt: TGTGCCAGCAGTGAAGGCCCCCCGGGTGCTGGAAACACCATATATTTT

v_gene: TRBV20-1
j_gene: TRBJ2-7
abundance: medium-sized
d_gene: TRBD2
len: 14
CDR3aa: CSAQLAGVSYEQYF
CDR3nt: TGCAGTGCTCAACTAGCGGGTGTTTCCTACGAGCAGTACTTC

v_gene: TRBV6-2/TRBV6-3
j_gene: TRBJ2-3
abundance: few
d_gene: NA
len: 12
CDR3aa: CASGGGTDTQYF
CDR3nt: TGTGCCTCCGGCGGGGGCACAGATACGCAGTATTTT

v_gene: TRBV5-4
j_gene: TRBJ2-3
abundance: medium-sized
d_gene: NA
len: 15
CDR3aa: CASSLLGLGTDTQYF
CDR3nt: TGTGCCAGCAGCTTGCTGGGATTAGGCACAGATACGCAGTATTTT

v_gene: TRBV6-1
j_gene: TRBJ1-4
abundance: NA
d_gene: NA
len: 15
CDR3aa: CASSEGWSSDEKLFF
CDR3nt: TGTGCCAGCAGTGAAGGATGGTCATCAGATGAAAAACTGTTTTTT

v_gene: TRBV6-1
j_gene: TRBJ1-5
abundance: NA
d_gene: NA
len: 11
CDR3aa: CASTRNQPQHF
CDR3nt: TGTGCCAGCACCCGAAATCAGCCCCAGCATTTT

v_gene: TRBV18
j_gene: TRBJ1-1
abundance: NA
d_gene: NA
len: 14
CDR3aa: CASSIGAGNTEAFF
CDR3nt: TGTGCCAGCTCAATAGGGGCGGGGAACACTGAAGCTTTCTTT

v_gene: TRBV12-3/TRBV12-4
j_gene: TRBJ1-5
abundance: medium-sized
d_gene: NA
len: 14
CDR3aa: CASSLVGGNQPQHF
CDR3nt: TGTGCCAGCAGTTTAGTAGGGGGCAATCAGCCCCAGCATTTT

v_gene: TRBV6-2/TRBV6-3
j_gene: TRBJ2-5
abundance: NA
d_gene: NA
len: 13
CDR3aa: CASSYIVGETQYF
CDR3nt: TGTGCCAGCAGTTACATCGTGGGAGAGACCCAGTACTTC

v_gene: TRBV6-1
j_gene: TRBJ2-5
abundance: NA
d_gene: TRBD2
len: 18
CDR3aa: CASSEERSGGVRLETQYF
CDR3nt: TGTGCCAGCAGTGAAGAACGGAGCGGGGGCGTACGATTAGAGACCCAGTACTTC

v_gene: TRBV30
j_gene: TRBJ1-1
abundance: few
d_gene: NA
len: 13
CDR3aa: CAWSVKGTPEAFF
CDR3nt: TGTGCCTGGAGTGTAAAGGGGACCCCTGAAGCTTTCTTT

v_gene: TRBV6-1
j_gene: TRBJ1-5
abundance: NA
d_gene: TRBD1
len: 14
CDR3aa: CASSTWTGYQPQHF
CDR3nt: TGTGCCAGCAGTACATGGACAGGGTATCAGCCCCAGCATTTT

v_gene: TRBV28
j_gene: TRBJ2-1
abundance: NA
d_gene: NA
len: 12
CDR3aa: CASSRGYNEQFF
CDR3nt: TGTGCCAGCAGCCGGGGTTACAATGAGCAGTTCTTC

v_gene: TRBV20-1
j_gene: TRBJ2-1
abundance: NA
d_gene: NA
len: 14
CDR3aa: CSARVGRVHNEQFF
CDR3nt: TGCAGTGCTAGAGTCGGGCGGGTTCATAATGAGCAGTTCTTC

v_gene: TRBV20-1
j_gene: TRBJ1-6
abundance: NA
d_gene: NA
len: 14
CDR3aa: CSASSIRGNSPLHF
CDR3nt: TGCAGTGCTAGCTCAATTCGGGGTAATTCACCCCTCCACTTT

v_gene: TRBV11-3
j_gene: TRBJ1-1
abundance: few
d_gene: NA
len: 15
CDR3aa: CASSFEGTVNTEAFF
CDR3nt: TGTGCCAGCAGCTTCGAGGGGACCGTGAACACTGAAGCTTTCTTT

v_gene: TRBV12-3/TRBV12-4
j_gene: TRBJ1-2
abundance: few
d_gene: TRBD1
len: 14
CDR3aa: CASSLGQGNYGYTF
CDR3nt: TGTGCCAGCAGTTTAGGACAGGGGAACTATGGCTACACCTTC

v_gene: TRBV6-1
j_gene: TRBJ1-5
abundance: NA
d_gene: TRBD1
len: 15
CDR3aa: CASSGRQGAGQPQHF
CDR3nt: TGTGCCAGCAGTGGACGACAGGGGGCGGGTCAGCCCCAGCATTTT

v_gene: TRBV27
j_gene: TRBJ1-5
abundance: few
d_gene: NA
len: 15
CDR3aa: CASSFLFGVNQPQHF
CDR3nt: TGTGCCAGCAGTTTTCTTTTCGGGGTAAATCAGCCCCAGCATTTT

v_gene: TRBV7-3
j_gene: TRBJ2-3
abundance: few
d_gene: TRBD2
len: 17
CDR3aa: CASSLIGGGGGTDTQYF
CDR3nt: TGTGCCAGCAGCCTAATAGGAGGCGGGGGAGGCACAGATACGCAGTATTTT

v_gene: TRBV6-1
j_gene: TRBJ2-5
abundance: NA
d_gene: TRBD2
len: 16
CDR3aa: CASSLRGAKGQETQYF
CDR3nt: TGTGCCAGCAGTCTGCGGGGGGCGAAGGGCCAAGAGACCCAGTACTTC

v_gene: TRBV7-9
j_gene: TRBJ2-3
abundance: medium-sized
d_gene: NA
len: 12
CDR3aa: CASSSSADTQYF
CDR3nt: TGTGCCAGCAGCTCCTCCGCAGATACGCAGTATTTT

v_gene: TRBV7-8
j_gene: TRBJ1-5
abundance: few
d_gene: NA
len: 12
CDR3aa: CASSPPGQPQHF
CDR3nt: TGTGCCAGCAGCCCCCCGGGGCAGCCCCAGCATTTT

v_gene: TRBV28
j_gene: TRBJ2-3
abundance: NA
d_gene: TRBD2
len: 17
CDR3aa: CASSSTRSGGATDTQYF
CDR3nt: TGTGCCAGCAGTTCTACCCGTAGCGGGGGGGCCACAGATACGCAGTATTTT

v_gene: TRBV20-1
j_gene: TRBJ2-7
abundance: few
d_gene: TRBD1
len: 14
CDR3aa: CSARDRGSLDEQYF
CDR3nt: TGCAGTGCCCGGGACAGGGGGTCCCTTGATGAGCAGTACTTC

v_gene: TRBV30
j_gene: TRBJ1-2
abundance: few
d_gene: NA
len: 13
CDR3aa: CAWRQGLNYGYTF
CDR3nt: TGTGCCTGGAGACAGGGATTGAACTATGGCTACACCTTC

v_gene: TRBV4-2
j_gene: TRBJ1-6
abundance: NA
d_gene: NA
len: 14
CDR3aa: CASSPREYNSPLHF
CDR3nt: TGTGCCAGCAGTCCTCGAGAATATAATTCACCCCTCCACTTT

v_gene: TRBV20-1
j_gene: TRBJ2-5
abundance: few
d_gene: NA
len: 13
CDR3aa: CSARARYQETQYF
CDR3nt: TGCAGTGCTAGAGCCCGTTATCAAGAGACCCAGTACTTC

v_gene: TRBV6-1
j_gene: TRBJ1-1
abundance: NA
d_gene: TRBD1
len: 14
CDR3aa: CASSGDRVNTEAFF
CDR3nt: TGTGCCAGCAGCGGGGACAGGGTGAACACTGAAGCTTTCTTT

v_gene: TRBV28
j_gene: TRBJ1-5
abundance: few
d_gene: NA
len: 14
CDR3aa: CASDKLGVTQPQHF
CDR3nt: TGTGCCAGCGACAAGCTGGGGGTAACTCAGCCCCAGCATTTT

v_gene: TRBV21-1
j_gene: TRBJ1-1
abundance: few
d_gene: NA
len: 14
CDR3aa: CASSNQTANTEAFF
CDR3nt: TGTGCCAGCAGCAACCAGACAGCGAACACTGAAGCTTTCTTT

v_gene: TRBV20-1
j_gene: TRBJ2-7
abundance: NA
d_gene: TRBD1
len: 12
CDR3aa: CSAADRGYEQYF
CDR3nt: TGCAGTGCAGCAGACAGGGGCTACGAGCAGTACTTC

v_gene: TRBV11-3
j_gene: TRBJ2-7
abundance: NA
d_gene: NA
len: 15
CDR3aa: CASSDPREERYEQYF
CDR3nt: TGTGCCAGCAGCGACCCTAGGGAGGAACGCTACGAGCAGTACTTC

v_gene: TRBV6-1
j_gene: TRBJ2-5
abundance: NA
d_gene: NA
len: 15
CDR3aa: CASSLSWTQQETQYF
CDR3nt: TGTGCCAGCAGTCTAAGCTGGACACAGCAAGAGACCCAGTACTTC

v_gene: TRBV7-9
j_gene: TRBJ1-4
abundance: few
d_gene: NA
len: 14
CDR3aa: CASSPGGFNEKLFF
CDR3nt: TGTGCCAGCAGCCCGGGGGGTTTTAATGAAAAACTGTTTTTT

v_gene: TRBV6-1
j_gene: TRBJ2-5
abundance: NA
d_gene: NA
len: 14
CDR3aa: CASDGTPVEETQYF
CDR3nt: TGTGCCAGTGATGGAACTCCGGTAGAAGAGACCCAGTACTTC

v_gene: TRBV20-1
j_gene: TRBJ1-1
abundance: NA
d_gene: TRBD1
len: 13
CDR3aa: CSANRGGNTEAFF
CDR3nt: TGCAGTGCGAACAGGGGTGGGAACACTGAAGCTTTCTTT

v_gene: TRBV10-3
j_gene: TRBJ2-3
abundance: few
d_gene: NA
len: 16
CDR3aa: CAISERPGINRDTQYF
CDR3nt: TGTGCCATCAGTGAGAGGCCAGGAATTAATAGGGATACGCAGTATTTT